This entry describes one T cell receptor beta chain. V lost 2 bases, J lost 5 bases, and 12 bases lay in between. The CDR3 consists of 13 residues. The germline V gene has CDR1 SQVTM and CDR2 ANQGSEA. Original processing methods: By means of reference gene primer amplification, nucleated cell counts were estimated. Method: immunoSEQ multiplex PCR; TCRdb's copy keeps in-frame clones and lacks some. V and J calls and clone size follow that table, whereas D and trimming were derived from the DNA. The sample contains 55,000 to 85,000 clones, 90% of which appear only once. The data stem from a study of blood T cell repertoires in COVID-19. The wider study: The origin of the acute and convalescent COVID-19 samples was the United States, Italy and Spain. PBMCs, B-cell-depleted T cells, or T cells provided the cDNA or gDNA that made up the material.

This chain uses TRBV29-1 with TRBJ1-2; D uncertain. The TCR sequence derives from a woman between 18 and 29 years old with acute or convalescent COVID-19. Sequenced: peripheral blood. The CDR3 DNA follows: TGCAGCGTTGAAACTGTCGGGTCTTATGGCTACACCTTC. Encoded protein: CSVETVGSYGYTF.